One sample yielded the 20 T cell receptor beta chains listed below, sequenced in a study of T cells in Graves' hyperthyroidism and ophthalmopathy. Amplification of TCR beta CDR3 regions used RNA as the template. When the TCR CDR3 underwent first-round RT-PCR, the HTBI primer set was used. A single record per CDR3 protein comes from TCRdb applying MiXCR to the multiplex PCR reads. The table shows 500,000 to 550,000 distinct CDR3 sequences, with just under 20% occurring only once. Sequenced sample: blood. The receptors were sampled from a man between 35 and 55 years old with Graves' ophthalmopathy.

This clonotype was found a few times. In nucleotides, the CDR3 is TGTGCCACCAGTGATACCCCCTCCAATGAGCAGTTCTTC. It encodes CATSDTPSNEQFF. The chain is built from TRBV24-1 and TRBJ2-1; D is ambiguous. V was trimmed by 3 bases and J by 6 bases, leaving 8 bases between them. CDR1 is KGHDR and CDR2 is SFDVKD in the germline V gene. The CDR3 spans 13 residues.

As regards this clonotype: A read error is possible here, since a much larger clone lies one base away. This sequence joins TRBV7-3 and TRBJ2-1; D not resolved. The CDR3 has 14 amino acids. In germline, CDR1 is SGHTA, CDR2 FQGTGA. The CDR3 loop reads CANSAHLDNNEQFF. CDR3 DNA sequence: TGTGCCAACAGCGCTCACCTAGATAACAATGAGCAGTTCTTC. The full variable domain, completed using reference TRBV7-3 and TRBJ2-1, is GAGVSQTPSNKVTEKGKYVELRCDPISGHTALYWYRQSLGQGPEFLIYFQGTGAADDSGLPNDRFFAVRPEGSVSTLKIQRTERGDSAVYLCANSAHLDNNEQFFGPGTRLTVL.

This clonotype has just a few counts. The J gene is TRBJ2-7, the V gene TRBV3-1, with 8 positions matching TRBD1. The germline gives CDR1 LGHDT, CDR2 YNNKEL (reference sequence). The V and J ends lost 0 bases and 2 bases, in that order; junction bases with no gene match: 6. CDR3 length: 16 amino acids. CDR3 bases: TGTGCCAGCAGCCAAGAGTTTCGGGACAGGCCCTACGAGCAGTACTTC. Amino acid sequence: CASSQEFRDRPYEQYF.

In regard to this clonotype: This sequence may be a read error, since a much larger clone differs from it by one base. The chain combines TRBV11-2 with TRBJ2-4; 12 bases agree with TRBD2. The J call is uncertain, as TRBJ2-1 better fits the DNA end. This CDR3 is 15 amino acids long. Germline V gene data show CDR1 as SGHAT and CDR2 as FQNNGV. CDR3: CASSFTSGRKNIQFF. The CDR3 nucleotides are TGTGCCAGCAGTTTTACTAGCGGGAGGAAAAACATTCAGTTCTTC.

This clonotype was counted at least ten times. The chain recombines TRBV5-6 with TRBJ1-4; unclear D gene. The ends were cut back, 0 bases at V and 8 bases at J, with 8 bases in the middle. Germline lookup yields CDR1 SGHDT and CDR2 YYEEEE. The length of the CDR3 is 13 residues. As DNA, the CDR3 is TGTGCCAGCAGCTTGGGGCCCCACGAAAAACTGTTTTTT. Protein: CASSLGPHEKLFF.

The V call is TRBV10-1, the J call TRBJ1-6, with D unclear. Trimming removed 2 bases at V and 0 bases at J, with 14 bases between. CDR3 length: 18 residues. Germline CDR1 is WNHNN and CDR2 is SYGVQD (reference sequence). CDR3 residues: CASSEARIISSYNSPLHF. DNA for the CDR3: TGCGCCAGCAGTGAGGCCAGAATAATAAGCTCCTATAATTCACCCCTCCACTTT.

Comment on this clonotype: At one end the junction does not follow the germline gene, possibly because of a read error. This rearrangement joins TRBV7-7 to TRBJ1-5; D uncertain. This CDR3 has 15 residues. In germline, CDR1 is SSHAT, CDR2 FNYEAQ (reference sequence). The chain's CDR3 is CASSSLAKSNQPQHF. The CDR3 bases are TGTGCTAGCAGTTCTCTTGCCAAAAGCAATCAGCCCCAGCATTTT. The full variable domain, completed using reference TRBV7-7 and TRBJ1-5, is GAGVSQSPRYKVTKRGQDVTLRCDPISSHATLYWYQQALGQGPEFLTYFNYEAQPDKSGLPSDRFSAERPEGSISTLTIQRTEQRDSAMYRCASSSLAKSNQPQHFGDGTRLSIL.

This clonotype has only a few counts. The junction differs from germline at one of its ends, possibly a read error. The V call is TRBV7-7, the J call TRBJ2-5, with D maybe TRBD2 (6 bases). The length of the CDR3 is 17 residues. The V gene's germline CDR1 is SSHAT and CDR2 FNYEAQ (reference sequence). The CDR3 sequence: CASSSLRSGSLQETQYF. For the CDR3, the DNA is TGTGCTAGCAGCTCGCTAAGGAGCGGGTCCCTCCAAGAGACCCAGTACTTC. Full variable domain (outside the CDR3, taken from reference TRBV7-7 and TRBJ2-5): GAGVSQSPRYKVTKRGQDVTLRCDPISSHATLYWYQQALGQGPEFLTYFNYEAQPDKSGLPSDRFSAERPEGSISTLTIQRTEQRDSAMYRCASSSLRSGSLQETQYFGPGTRLLVL.

The V gene is TRBV19, the J gene TRBJ1-1; D remains unclear. There are 14 residues in the CDR3. Germline CDR1 LNHDA, CDR2 SQIVND (reference sequence). Between the trimmed V and J ends, which lost 11 bases and 0 bases, there was a span of 16 bases. CDR3 in amino acids: CAALGGLLNTEAFF. Here the CDR3 DNA reads TGTGCCGCTCTCGGAGGTCTCCTGAACACTGAAGCTTTCTTT.

This clonotype was picked up many times. This chain joins TRBV11-3 and TRBJ2-2; perhaps TRBD2 as D (6 bases). The CDR3 covers 13 residues. Trimming removed 8 bases at V and 7 bases at J, with 14 bases between. Germline-derived CDR1 and CDR2 are SGHNT and YENEEA. CDR3: CASAGRTDGELFF. CDR3 coding DNA: TGTGCCAGCGCGGGACGAACGGACGGGGAGCTGTTTTTT.

Many counts were recorded for this clonotype. The chain joins TRBV11-3 to TRBJ2-5, with 10 bases aligning to TRBD1. Germline CDR1 is SGHNT and CDR2 is YENEEA. The CDR3 totals 15 residues. V gave up 5 bases and J gave up 2 bases; unmatched junction bases: 5. Here the CDR3 reads CASSPGTGAQETQYF. CDR3 bases: TGTGCCAGCAGCCCCGGGACAGGGGCTCAAGAGACCCAGTACTTC.

Only a few counts were recorded for this clonotype. This rearrangement joins TRBV6-2 or TRBV6-3 to TRBJ1-5; D possibly corresponds to TRBD1 (5 bases). The CDR3 has 14 residues. Germline assignment: CDR1 MNHEY and CDR2 SVGEGT. Deletions cut 5 bases from V and 1 base from J, with 9 bases between. The CDR3 spells CASSVQESNQPQHF. The CDR3 region has the DNA TGTGCCAGCAGTGTACAGGAGAGCAATCAGCCCCAGCATTTT.

This clonotype was recorded many times. The chain joins TRBV7-2 to TRBJ2-1; 13 bases map to TRBD2. V dropped 4 bases and J dropped 8; count of bases not matched to a gene: 8. This CDR3 is 16 amino acids long. Germline CDR1 reads SGHTA; CDR2 reads FQGNSA. The CDR3 region has the DNA TGTGCCAGCAGCTCATCGACTAGCGGGAGGTTCTATGAGCAGTTCTTC. It codes for CASSSSTSGRFYEQFF.

The genes are TRBV27 and TRBJ2-7; no firm D call. Looked up from germline, CDR1 is MNHEY and CDR2 is SMNVEV (reference sequence). Between the trimmed V and J ends, which lost 2 bases and 7 bases, there was a span of 9 bases. There are 12 residues in the CDR3. The CDR3: CASSLPLGEQYF. In nucleotides, the CDR3 is TGTGCCAGCAGTTTACCTCTTGGGGAGCAGTACTTC.

This rearrangement joins TRBV7-2 to TRBJ2-5; unclear D gene. Gene TRBJ2-1 matches the end of the DNA better, so the J call may be wrong. CDR3 length: 12 amino acids. CDR1 is SGHTA and CDR2 is FQGNSA in the germline V gene. The CDR3 DNA reads TGTGCCAGTACAATTAGGGAAGAGACCCAGTTCTTC. Translated: CASTIREETQFF.

This clonotype was observed a handful of times. A much bigger clone sits one base away, suggesting this may be a read error. V usage is TRBV2 and J usage is TRBJ1-1, with D tentatively TRBD1 (5 bases). V was shortened by 6 bases and J by 3 bases, with 5 bases between the two germline ends. This CDR3 spans 11 amino acids. Germline assignment: CDR1 SNHLY and CDR2 FYNNEI. For the CDR3, the DNA is TGTGCCAGCAGGGGGGACACTGAAGCTTTCTTT. Amino acid sequence: CASRGDTEAFF.

This clonotype was seen ten or more times. The genes are TRBV20-1 and TRBJ2-5, with 8 bases lining up with TRBD2. The germline gives CDR1 DFQATT, CDR2 SNEGSKA (reference sequence). This CDR3 contains 13 residues. The V segment lost 6 bases and the J segment 1 base; nucleotides outside the gene matches: 4. CDR3: CSAAGGPQETQYF. CDR3 coding DNA: TGCAGTGCGGCGGGGGGACCCCAAGAGACCCAGTACTTC.

The chain joins TRBV5-1 to TRBJ2-7; 8 bases are shared with TRBD1. Germline V gene data show CDR1 as SGHRS and CDR2 as YFSETQ. CDR3 size: 13 residues. V was clipped by 3 bases and J by 6 bases; unmatched bases: 5. The CDR3 DNA follows: TGCGCCAGCAGCTCCTCGACAGGGGTCGAGCAGTACTTC. Amino acids: CASSSSTGVEQYF.

This clonotype appeared many times. The chain employs TRBV7-3 and TRBJ1-1; D remains unclear. V lost 5 bases, J lost 0 bases, and 7 bases lay in between. This CDR3 contains 13 residues. The V gene's germline CDR1 is SGHTA and CDR2 FQGTGA. Here the CDR3 reads CASSVSMNTEAFF. The CDR3 DNA reads TGTGCCAGCAGCGTATCCATGAACACTGAAGCTTTCTTT. The full variable domain, rest sourced from reference TRBV7-3 and TRBJ1-1, is GAGVSQTPSNKVTEKGKYVELRCDPISGHTALYWYRQSLGQGPEFLIYFQGTGAADDSGLPNDRFFAVRPEGSVSTLKIQRTERGDSAVYLCASSVSMNTEAFFGQGTRLTVV.

This clonotype occurred a few times. The chain recombines TRBV9 with TRBJ2-3; 9 bases line up with TRBD1. Germline values: CDR1 SGDLS, CDR2 YYNGEE. This CDR3 has 22 residues. V trimming: 0 bases; J trimming: 2 bases; junction bases outside the gene matches: 22. The CDR3 region is CASSVGSRSGTGFIRDTDTQYF. The CDR3 DNA reads as TGTGCCAGCAGCGTAGGATCCCGGTCCGGGACAGGGTTCATTCGAGACACAGATACGCAGTATTTT.